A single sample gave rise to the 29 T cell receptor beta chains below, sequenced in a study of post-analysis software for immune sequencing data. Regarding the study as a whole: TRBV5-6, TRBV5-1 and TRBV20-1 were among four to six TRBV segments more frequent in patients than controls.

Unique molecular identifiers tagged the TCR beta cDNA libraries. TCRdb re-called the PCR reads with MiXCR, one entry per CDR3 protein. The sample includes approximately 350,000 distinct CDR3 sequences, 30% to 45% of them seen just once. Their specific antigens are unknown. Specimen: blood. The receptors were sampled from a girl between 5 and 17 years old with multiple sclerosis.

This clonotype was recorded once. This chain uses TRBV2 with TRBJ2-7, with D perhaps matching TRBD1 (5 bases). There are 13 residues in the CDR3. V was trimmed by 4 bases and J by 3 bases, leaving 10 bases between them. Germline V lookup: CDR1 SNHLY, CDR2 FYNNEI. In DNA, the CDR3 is TGTGCCAGCAGTGCAGGGTATAACTACGAGCAGTACTTC. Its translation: CASSAGYNYEQYF.

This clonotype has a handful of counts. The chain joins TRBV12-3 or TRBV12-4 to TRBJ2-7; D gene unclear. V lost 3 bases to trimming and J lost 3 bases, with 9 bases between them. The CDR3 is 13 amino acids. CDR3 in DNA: TGTGCCAGCAGTTTCAACACCCACTACGAGCAGTACTTC. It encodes CASSFNTHYEQYF.

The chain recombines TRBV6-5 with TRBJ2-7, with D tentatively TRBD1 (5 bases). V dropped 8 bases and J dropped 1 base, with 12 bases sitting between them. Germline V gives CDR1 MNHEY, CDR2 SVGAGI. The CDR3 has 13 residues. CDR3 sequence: CASGTGPSYEQYF. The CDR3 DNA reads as TGTGCCAGCGGAACAGGACCTTCCTACGAGCAGTACTTC.

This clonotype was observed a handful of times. In DNA, the CDR3 is TGTGCCAGCAGCCCTGGGAACATACAGGGGGTCTCCTACGAGCAGTACTTC. It yields the protein CASSPGNIQGVSYEQYF. The chain couples TRBV11-1 to TRBJ2-7, with 8 bases lining up with TRBD1. CDR3 length: 17 residues. Germline CDR1 and CDR2: SGHAT and FQDESV (reference sequence). V lost 5 bases to trimming and J lost 0 bases; unmatched junction nucleotides: 12.

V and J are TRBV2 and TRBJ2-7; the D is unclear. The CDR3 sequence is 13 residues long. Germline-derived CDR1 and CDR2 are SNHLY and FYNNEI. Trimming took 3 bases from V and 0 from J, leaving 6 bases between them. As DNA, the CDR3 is TGTGCCAGCAGTGAGGCAGACTCCTACGAGCAGTACTTC. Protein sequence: CASSEADSYEQYF.

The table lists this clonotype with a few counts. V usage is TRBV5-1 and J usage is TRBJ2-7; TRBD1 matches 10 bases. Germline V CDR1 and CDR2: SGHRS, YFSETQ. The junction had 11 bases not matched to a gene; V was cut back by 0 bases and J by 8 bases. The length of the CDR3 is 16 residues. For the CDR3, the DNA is TGCGCCAGCAGCTTGGGCTCCGGGACAGGGGATACTAAGCAGTACTTC. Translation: CASSLGSGTGDTKQYF.

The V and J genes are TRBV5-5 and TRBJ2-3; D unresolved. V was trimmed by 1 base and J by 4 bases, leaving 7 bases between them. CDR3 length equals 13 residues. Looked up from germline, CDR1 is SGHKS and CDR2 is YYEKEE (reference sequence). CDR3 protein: CASSLSFSDTQYF. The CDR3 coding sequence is TGTGCCAGCAGCTTGTCTTTCTCAGATACGCAGTATTTT.

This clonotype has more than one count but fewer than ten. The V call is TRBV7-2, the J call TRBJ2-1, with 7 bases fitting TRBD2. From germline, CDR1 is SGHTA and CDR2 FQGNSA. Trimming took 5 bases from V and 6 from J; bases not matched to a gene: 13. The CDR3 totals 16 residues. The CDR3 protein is CASSPVAGLSGNEQFF. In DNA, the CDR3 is TGTGCCAGCAGCCCCGTAGCGGGCCTGTCGGGCAATGAGCAGTTCTTC.

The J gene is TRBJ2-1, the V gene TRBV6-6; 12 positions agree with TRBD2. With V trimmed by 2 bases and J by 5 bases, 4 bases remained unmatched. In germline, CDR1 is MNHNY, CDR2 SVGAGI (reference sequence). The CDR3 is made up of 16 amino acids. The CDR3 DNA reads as TGTGCCAGCAGTTACCCTAGCGGGGGGGCCGACAATGAGCAGTTCTTC. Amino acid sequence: CASSYPSGGADNEQFF.

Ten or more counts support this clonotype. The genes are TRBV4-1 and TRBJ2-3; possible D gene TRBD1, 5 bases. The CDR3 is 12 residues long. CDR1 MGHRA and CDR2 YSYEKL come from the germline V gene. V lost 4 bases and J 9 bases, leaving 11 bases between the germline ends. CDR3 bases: TGCGCCAGCAGCCTACCCCAGGGCACGCAGTATTTT. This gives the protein CASSLPQGTQYF.

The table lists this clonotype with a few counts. The DNA of the CDR3 is TGTGCCAGCAGCCCAACGTCCCAAGAGACCCAGTACTTC. Encoded protein: CASSPTSQETQYF. The chain is built from TRBV5-5 and TRBJ2-5; D remains ambiguous. The CDR3 is 13 amino acids. V was trimmed by 4 bases and J by 1 base, leaving 8 bases between them. CDR1 and CDR2 (germline): SGHKS, YYEKEE (reference sequence).

The CDR3 reads CSVDPTGGEADTQYF. The DNA for the CDR3 is TGCAGCGTTGACCCAACAGGGGGCGAAGCAGATACGCAGTATTTT. The rearrangement links TRBV29-1 to TRBJ2-3; 9 nucleotides align to TRBD1. The germline V gene has CDR1 SQVTM and CDR2 ANQGSEA. V was clipped by 3 bases and J by 4 bases; unmatched bases: 8. CDR3 length equals 15 residues.

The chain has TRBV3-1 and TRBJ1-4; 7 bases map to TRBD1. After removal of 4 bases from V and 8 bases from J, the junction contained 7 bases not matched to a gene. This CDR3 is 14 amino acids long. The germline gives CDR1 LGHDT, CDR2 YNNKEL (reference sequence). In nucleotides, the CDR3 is TGTGCCAGCAGCCTTCCAGGGGGGCACGAAAAACTGTTTTTT. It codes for CASSLPGGHEKLFF. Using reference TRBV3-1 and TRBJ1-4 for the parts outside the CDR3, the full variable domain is DTAVSQTPKYLVTQMGNDKSIKCEQNLGHDTMYWYKQDSKKFLKIMFSYNNKELIINETVPNRFSPKSPDKAHLNLHINSLELGDSAVYFCASSLPGGHEKLFFGSGTQLSVL.

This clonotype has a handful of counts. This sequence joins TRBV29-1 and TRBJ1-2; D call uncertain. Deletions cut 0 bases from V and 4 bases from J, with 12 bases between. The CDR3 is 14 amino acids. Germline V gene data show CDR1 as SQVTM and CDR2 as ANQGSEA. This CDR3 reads CSVEDLRERYGYTF. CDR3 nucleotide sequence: TGCAGCGTTGAAGATCTTCGGGAGCGCTATGGCTACACCTTC.

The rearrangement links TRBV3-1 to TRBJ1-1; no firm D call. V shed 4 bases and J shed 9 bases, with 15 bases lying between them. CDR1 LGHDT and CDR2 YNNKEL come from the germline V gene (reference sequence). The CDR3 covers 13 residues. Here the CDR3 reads CASSLTLLGQAFF. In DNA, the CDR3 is TGTGCCAGCAGCCTAACTTTGCTGGGTCAAGCTTTCTTT.

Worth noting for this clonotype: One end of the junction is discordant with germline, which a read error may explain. CDR3 bases: TGCAGCGTTGAAATCCCAGACTACAATAAGCAGTTCTTC. Amino acids: CSVEIPDYNKQFF. V usage is TRBV29-1 and J usage is TRBJ2-1, with D maybe TRBD2 (5 bases). The CDR3 has 13 residues. The germline V gene has CDR1 SQVTM and CDR2 ANQGSEA.

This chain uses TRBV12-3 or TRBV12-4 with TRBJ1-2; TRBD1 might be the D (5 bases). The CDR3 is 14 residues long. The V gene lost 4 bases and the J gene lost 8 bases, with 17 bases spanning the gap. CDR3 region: CASSCGGGRGGYTF. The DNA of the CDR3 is TGTGCCAGCAGTTGCGGGGGGGGAAGAGGCGGCTACACCTTC.

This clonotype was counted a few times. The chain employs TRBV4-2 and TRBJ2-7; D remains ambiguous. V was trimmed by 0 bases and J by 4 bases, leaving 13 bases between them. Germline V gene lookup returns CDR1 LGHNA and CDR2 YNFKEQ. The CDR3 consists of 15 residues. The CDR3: CASSQEVKGRYEQYF. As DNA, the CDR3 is TGTGCCAGCAGCCAAGAGGTTAAGGGTAGGTACGAGCAGTACTTC.

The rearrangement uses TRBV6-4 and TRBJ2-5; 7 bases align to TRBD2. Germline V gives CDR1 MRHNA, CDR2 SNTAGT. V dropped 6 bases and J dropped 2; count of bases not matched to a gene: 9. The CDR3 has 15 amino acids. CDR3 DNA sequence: TGTGCCAGCAGCCCCGGAGCGGGGAGTCAAGAGACCCAGTACTTC. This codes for CASSPGAGSQETQYF.

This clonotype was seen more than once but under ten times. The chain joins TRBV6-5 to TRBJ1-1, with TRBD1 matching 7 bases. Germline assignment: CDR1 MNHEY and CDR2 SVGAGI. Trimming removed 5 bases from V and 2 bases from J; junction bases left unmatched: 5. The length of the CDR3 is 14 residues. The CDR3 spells CASSTQGGNTEAFF. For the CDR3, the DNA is TGTGCCAGCAGTACGCAGGGGGGAAACACTGAAGCTTTCTTT.

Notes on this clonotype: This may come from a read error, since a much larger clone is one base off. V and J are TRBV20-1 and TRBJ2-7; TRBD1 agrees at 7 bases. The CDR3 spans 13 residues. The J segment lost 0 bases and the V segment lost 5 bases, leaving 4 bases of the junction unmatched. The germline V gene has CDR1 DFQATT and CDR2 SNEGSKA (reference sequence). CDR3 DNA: TGCAGTGCTTATGGACAGGACTCCTACGAGCAGTACTTC. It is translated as CSAYGQDSYEQYF.

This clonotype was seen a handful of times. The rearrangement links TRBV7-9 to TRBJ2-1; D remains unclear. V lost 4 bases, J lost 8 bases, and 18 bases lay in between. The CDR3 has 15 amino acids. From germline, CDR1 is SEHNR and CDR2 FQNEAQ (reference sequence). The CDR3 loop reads CASSSVVPAQDEQFF. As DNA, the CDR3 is TGTGCCAGCAGCTCCGTGGTTCCAGCTCAAGATGAGCAGTTCTTC. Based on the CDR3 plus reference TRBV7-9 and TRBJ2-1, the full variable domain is DTGVSQNPRHKITKRGQNVTFRCDPISEHNRLYWYRQTLGQGPEFLTYFQNEAQLEKSRLLSDRFSAERPKGSFSTLEIQRTEQGDSAMYLCASSSVVPAQDEQFFGPGTRLTVL.

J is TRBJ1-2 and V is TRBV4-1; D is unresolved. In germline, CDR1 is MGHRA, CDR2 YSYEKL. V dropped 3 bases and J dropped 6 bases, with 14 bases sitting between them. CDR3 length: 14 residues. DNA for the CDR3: TGCGCCAGCAGCCACCTCGGACCCAAGGATGGCTACACCTTC. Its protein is CASSHLGPKDGYTF.

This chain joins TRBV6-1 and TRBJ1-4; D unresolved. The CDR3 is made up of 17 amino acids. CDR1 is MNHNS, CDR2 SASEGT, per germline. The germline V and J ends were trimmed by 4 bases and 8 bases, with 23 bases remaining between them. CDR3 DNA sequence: TGTGCCAGCAGTGCCCTGGATTCGGACCCCATGAAGGAAAAACTGTTTTTT. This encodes CASSALDSDPMKEKLFF.

CDR3 loop: CASRFPVQGVADYGYTF. The CDR3 bases are TGTGCCAGCAGGTTTCCAGTCCAGGGGGTCGCTGACTATGGCTACACCTTC. The genes are TRBV6-1 and TRBJ1-2, with 7 bases lining up with TRBD1. With 6 bases clipped from V and 3 bases from J, the junction kept 16 bases outside the gene matches. Germline V CDR1 and CDR2: MNHNS, SASEGT. CDR3 length equals 17 residues.

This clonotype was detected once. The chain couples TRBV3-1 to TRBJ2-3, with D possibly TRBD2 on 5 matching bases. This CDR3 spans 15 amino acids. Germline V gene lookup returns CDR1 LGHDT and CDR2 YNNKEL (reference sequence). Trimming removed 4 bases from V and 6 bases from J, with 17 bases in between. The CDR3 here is CASSREGRFIDTQYF. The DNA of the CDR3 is TGTGCCAGCAGCCGAGAGGGAAGATTCATTGATACGCAGTATTTT.

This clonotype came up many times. Here the CDR3 reads CSVEFLHGGRDEQFF. For the CDR3, the DNA is TGCAGCGTTGAGTTTTTGCACGGGGGCCGGGATGAGCAGTTCTTC. The V and J genes are TRBV29-1 and TRBJ2-1; D tentatively reads TRBD1 or TRBD2 (6 bases each). CDR3 length equals 15 residues. V lost 3 bases, J lost 8 bases, and 20 bases lay in between. CDR1 and CDR2 (germline): SQVTM, ANQGSEA.

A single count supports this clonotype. CDR3 DNA: TGTGCCAGCAGCCCCCAGACAGGGGTAGGGAAGGGGGAGCAGTACTTC. Amino acid sequence: CASSPQTGVGKGEQYF. The chain carries TRBV7-2 and TRBJ2-7; 8 bases match TRBD1. Germline trimming cut 5 bases from V and 7 bases from J; bases unmatched to any gene: 16. The CDR3 has 16 residues. CDR1 SGHTA and CDR2 FQGNSA come from the germline V gene.

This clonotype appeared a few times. In DNA, the CDR3 is TGTGCCAGCAGACAGGGGGCGCATTCACCCCTCCACTTT. Protein: CASRQGAHSPLHF. V gene TRBV12-3 or TRBV12-4 combines with J gene TRBJ1-6, with 9 bases matching TRBD1. V was clipped by 6 bases and J by 8 bases; unmatched bases: 2. This CDR3 contains 13 residues.